Here is one TCR beta chain with its context. Trimming at V came to 5 bases and at J to 5 bases, leaving 6 bases not matched to a gene. Germline V gives CDR1 MGHRA, CDR2 YSYEKL. The CDR3 covers 15 residues. These data come from a study of T cell changes during pregnancy in multiple sclerosis. Sequenced by immunoSEQ multiplex PCR; TCRdb stores in-frame clones only, minus some. The profile shows roughly 87,000 clones, roughly nine tenths of them singletons. This TCR came from a female donor in good health, serving as a control in a pregnancy study. Some clones in this sample may be carry-over from other donors' samples. The chain employs TRBV4-1 and TRBJ2-7; 13 bases are a match to TRBD2. The sequencing here drew on PBMCs, taken in the first trimester of pregnancy. The CDR3 is CASSFGTSGAHEQYF. The CDR3 region has the DNA TGCGCCAGCAGCTTCGGGACTAGCGGGGCCCACGAGCAGTACTTC.